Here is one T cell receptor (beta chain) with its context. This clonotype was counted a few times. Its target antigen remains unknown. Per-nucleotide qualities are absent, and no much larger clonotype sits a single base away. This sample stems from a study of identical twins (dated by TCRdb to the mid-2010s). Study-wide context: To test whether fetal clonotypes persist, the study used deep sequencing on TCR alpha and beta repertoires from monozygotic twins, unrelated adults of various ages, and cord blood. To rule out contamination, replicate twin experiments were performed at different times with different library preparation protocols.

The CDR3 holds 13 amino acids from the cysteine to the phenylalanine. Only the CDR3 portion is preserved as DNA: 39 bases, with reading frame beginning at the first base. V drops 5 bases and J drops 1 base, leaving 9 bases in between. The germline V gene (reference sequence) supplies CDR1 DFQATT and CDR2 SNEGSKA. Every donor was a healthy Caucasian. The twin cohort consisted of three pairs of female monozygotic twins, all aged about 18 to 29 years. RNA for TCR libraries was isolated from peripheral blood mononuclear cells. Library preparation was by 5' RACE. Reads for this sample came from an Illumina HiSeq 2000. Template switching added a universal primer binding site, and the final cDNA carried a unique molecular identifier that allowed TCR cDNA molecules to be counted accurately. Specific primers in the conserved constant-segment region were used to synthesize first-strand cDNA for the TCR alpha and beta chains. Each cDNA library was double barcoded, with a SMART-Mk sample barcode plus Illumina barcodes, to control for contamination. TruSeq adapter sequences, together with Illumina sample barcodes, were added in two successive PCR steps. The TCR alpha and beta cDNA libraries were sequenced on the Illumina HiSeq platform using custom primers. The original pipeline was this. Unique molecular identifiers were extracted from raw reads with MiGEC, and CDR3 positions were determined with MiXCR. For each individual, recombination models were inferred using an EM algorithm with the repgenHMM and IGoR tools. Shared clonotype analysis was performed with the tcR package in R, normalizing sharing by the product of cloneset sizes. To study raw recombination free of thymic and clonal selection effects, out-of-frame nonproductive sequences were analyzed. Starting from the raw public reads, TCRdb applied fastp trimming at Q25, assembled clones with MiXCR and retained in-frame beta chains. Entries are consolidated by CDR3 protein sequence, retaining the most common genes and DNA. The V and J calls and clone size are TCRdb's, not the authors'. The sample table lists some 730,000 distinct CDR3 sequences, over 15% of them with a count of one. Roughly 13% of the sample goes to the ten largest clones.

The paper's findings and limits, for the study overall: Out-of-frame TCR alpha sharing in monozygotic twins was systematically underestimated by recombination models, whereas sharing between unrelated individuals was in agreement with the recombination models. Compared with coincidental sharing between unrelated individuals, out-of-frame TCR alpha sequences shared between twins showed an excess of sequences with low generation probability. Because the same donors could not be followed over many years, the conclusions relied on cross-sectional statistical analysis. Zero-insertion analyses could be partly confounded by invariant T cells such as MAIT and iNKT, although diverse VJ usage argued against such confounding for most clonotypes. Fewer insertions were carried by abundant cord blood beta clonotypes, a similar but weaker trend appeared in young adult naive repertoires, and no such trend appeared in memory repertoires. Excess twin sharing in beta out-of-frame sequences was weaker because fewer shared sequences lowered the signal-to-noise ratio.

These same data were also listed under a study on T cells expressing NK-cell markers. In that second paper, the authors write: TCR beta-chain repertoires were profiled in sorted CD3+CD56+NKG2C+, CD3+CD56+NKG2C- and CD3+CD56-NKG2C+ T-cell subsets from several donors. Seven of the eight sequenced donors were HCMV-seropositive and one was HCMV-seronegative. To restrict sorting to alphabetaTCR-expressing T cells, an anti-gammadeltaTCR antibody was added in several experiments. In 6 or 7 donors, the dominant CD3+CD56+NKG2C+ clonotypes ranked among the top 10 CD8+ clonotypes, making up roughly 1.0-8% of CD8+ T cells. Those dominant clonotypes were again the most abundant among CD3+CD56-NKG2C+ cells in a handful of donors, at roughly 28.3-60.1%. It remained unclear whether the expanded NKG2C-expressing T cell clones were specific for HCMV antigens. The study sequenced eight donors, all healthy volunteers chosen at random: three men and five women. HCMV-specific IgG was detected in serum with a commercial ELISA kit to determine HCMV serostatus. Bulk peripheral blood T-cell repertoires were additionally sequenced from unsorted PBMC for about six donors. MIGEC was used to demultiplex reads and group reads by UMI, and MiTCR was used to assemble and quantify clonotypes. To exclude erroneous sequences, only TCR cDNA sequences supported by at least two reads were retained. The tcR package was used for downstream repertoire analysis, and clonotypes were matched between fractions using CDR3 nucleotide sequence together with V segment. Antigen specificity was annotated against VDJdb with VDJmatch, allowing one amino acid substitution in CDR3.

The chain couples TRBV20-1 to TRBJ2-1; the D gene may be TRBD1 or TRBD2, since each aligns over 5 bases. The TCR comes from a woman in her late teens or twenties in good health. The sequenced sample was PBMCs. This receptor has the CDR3 CSAGTISYNEQFF. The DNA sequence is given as TGCAGTGCTGGGACGATTTCCTACAATGAGCAGTTCTTC.